The 12 T cell receptor beta chains below all came from one sample that was sequenced in a study of shared clonotypes between healthy human individuals. TCRdb's table, derived via immunoSEQ multiplex PCR, lists solely in-frame clones and lacks some. The sample shows about 2.5 million clones, approximately 90% of them seen only once. Input material: naive CD4+ T cells from PBMCs. The subset: CD45RA+ positively selected. The source of these receptors is a man aged 18 to 29 in good health. Some clones in this sample may be carry-over from other donors' samples.

On this clone: Other DNA sequences in the sample encode the same CDR3. This chain links TRBV5-1 with TRBJ2-3; D unclear. The CDR3 consists of 14 residues. V lost 0 bases and J lost 0, with 5 bases in between. In germline, CDR1 is SGHRS, CDR2 YFSETQ. The CDR3 loop reads CASSLDPSTDTQYF. In DNA form, the CDR3 reads TGCGCCAGCAGCTTGGATCCTAGCACAGATACGCAGTATTTT.

The V and J genes are TRBV19 and TRBJ1-2; possibly TRBD1 for D (6 bases). The CDR3 is made up of 12 amino acids. Germline V gene data show CDR1 as LNHDA and CDR2 as SQIVND (reference sequence). The V and J ends lost 7 bases and 8 bases respectively, with 14 bases between them. The CDR3 DNA reads as TGTGCCAGTACCCCAGGGGCAGGGGGCTACACCTTC. As protein: CASTPGAGGYTF.

The chain has TRBV5-4 and TRBJ2-1; no clear D gene. The CDR3 has 13 amino acids. Trimming cost V 4 bases and J 5 bases, with 10 bases left between them. Germline values: CDR1 SGHNT, CDR2 YYREEE (reference sequence). The CDR3 here is CASSSLRNNEQFF. In nucleotides, the CDR3 is TGTGCCAGCAGCAGTTTAAGGAACAATGAGCAGTTCTTC.

The gene calls are TRBV6-1 and TRBJ2-2, with D maybe TRBD1 (5 bases). The germline gives CDR1 MNHNS, CDR2 SASEGT. There are 13 residues in the CDR3. The CDR3 DNA follows: TGTGCGGGGCTCCGGCACGGCACCGGGGAGCTGTTTTTT. Residues: CAGLRHGTGELFF.

The rearrangement links TRBV18 to TRBJ1-4; 7 positions match TRBD1. The CDR3 has 17 amino acids. From germline, CDR1 is KGHSH and CDR2 LQKENI. The junction had 12 bases not matched to a gene; V was cut back by 3 bases and J by 5 bases. CDR3 nucleotide sequence: TGTGCCAGCTCACCCCTACTAAGACAGGGACGAAATGAAAAACTGTTTTTT. The encoded protein is CASSPLLRQGRNEKLFF. Full variable domain (missing parts from reference TRBV18 and TRBJ1-4): NAGVMQNPRHLVRRRGQEARLRCSPMKGHSHVYWYRQLPEEGLKFMVYLQKENIIDESGMPKERFSAEFPKEGPSILRIQQVVRGDSAAYFCASSPLLRQGRNEKLFFGSGTQLSVL.

This rearrangement joins TRBV7-9 to TRBJ2-3; the D gene is possibly TRBD2 (5 bases). Trimming took off 7 bases at V and 0 bases at J, with 11 bases between the two ends. The CDR3 has 14 amino acids. Germline loops: CDR1 SEHNR, CDR2 FQNEAQ (reference sequence). The CDR3 protein is CASTHGLSTDTQYF. The CDR3, as DNA: TGTGCCAGCACCCACGGACTTAGCACAGATACGCAGTATTTT.

This chain joins TRBV10-3 and TRBJ2-2; the D gene could be TRBD1 or TRBD2 (6 bases each). Per the germline V gene, CDR1 is ENHRY and CDR2 is SYGVKD. The CDR3 spans 15 residues. The germline V and J ends were trimmed by 11 bases and 0 bases, with 16 bases remaining between them. The chain's CDR3 is CASRGQGTNTGELFF. DNA for the CDR3: TGTGCCTCCCGGGGGCAGGGGACGAACACCGGGGAGCTGTTTTTT.

V usage is TRBV6-1 and J usage is TRBJ1-6; D possibly corresponds to TRBD1 (5 bases). In germline, CDR1 is MNHNS, CDR2 SASEGT. This CDR3 comprises 15 residues. Trimming cost V 9 bases and J 6 bases, with 18 bases left between them. Here the CDR3 DNA reads TGTGCCAGTTTGGGTCTGCAGGGCGGTAATTCACCCCTCCACTTT. This gives the protein CASLGLQGGNSPLHF.

V gene TRBV7-9 combines with J gene TRBJ2-7; TRBD1 matches at 11 bases. The length of the CDR3 is 14 residues. The germline V gene has CDR1 SEHNR and CDR2 FQNEAQ (reference sequence). J was trimmed by 6 bases and V by 5 bases; bases with no gene match: 6. As DNA, the CDR3 is TGTGCCAGCAGCGCCGGGACAGGGGGTGGCGAGCAGTACTTC. Encoded protein: CASSAGTGGGEQYF.

The rearrangement joins TRBV18 to TRBJ2-1; 9 bases agree with TRBD2. The CDR3 sequence is 17 residues long. Unmatched junction bases numbered 11, after V lost 5 bases and J lost 3 bases. Germline V gene data show CDR1 as KGHSH and CDR2 as LQKENI. The CDR3: CASSDTLAGADYNEQFF. The CDR3 DNA reads as TGTGCCAGCTCAGACACCTTAGCGGGAGCTGACTACAATGAGCAGTTCTTC.

This clone was seen a few times. Other DNA variants within this sample encode the same CDR3. The chain uses TRBV7-3 and TRBJ1-1; D gene unclear. CDR1 and CDR2 (germline): SGHTA, FQGTGA. The CDR3 consists of 13 residues. Trimming took off 1 base at V and 2 bases at J, with 5 bases between the two ends. In nucleotides, the CDR3 is TGTGCCAGCAGCTTAATGGCCAACACTGAAGCTTTCTTT. Amino acids: CASSLMANTEAFF.

Here the CDR3 reads CASSVDPFANTGELFF. In DNA form, the CDR3 reads TGTGCCAGCAGCGTAGACCCTTTCGCGAACACCGGGGAGCTGTTTTTT. This chain joins TRBV9 and TRBJ2-2; D gene unclear. The CDR3 contains 16 residues. Germline V CDR1 and CDR2: SGDLS, YYNGEE. With 0 bases removed from V and 0 bases from J, the gap between germline ends came to 9 bases.